The 8 T cell receptor beta chains presented below share a single source sample, sequenced in a study of vaccination and CD4 T cells after COVID-19. Their antigens remain unidentified. Documented treatment: approximately nine-day PBMC culture with coronavirus spike peptide pools or control peptides (ViraFEST assay). The Oncomine TCR Beta short-read assay sequenced DNA from cultured CD4+ T cells. Each CDR3 protein gets one entry after TCRdb re-called the PCR reads with MiXCR. This table holds 10,000 to 15,000 distinct CDR3 sequences, 61% found once. The sample comprised CD4+ T cells from blood, cultured in vitro. These receptors came from a human donor who had recovered from COVID-19.

This clonotype was found a few times. V gene TRBV2 combines with J gene TRBJ2-7; possible D gene TRBD1, 6 bases. Germline V lookup: CDR1 SNHLY, CDR2 FYNNEI. Trimming removed 6 bases at V and 4 bases at J, with 10 bases between. The CDR3 is 12 residues long. In DNA, the CDR3 is TGTGCCAGCAGCTTCCAGGGGTACGAGCAGTACTTC. Its translation: CASSFQGYEQYF.

The J gene is TRBJ1-3, the V gene TRBV7-2, with D possibly being TRBD1 (6 bases). Trimming stripped 1 base from V and 2 bases from J, with 6 bases between. In germline, CDR1 is SGHTA, CDR2 FQGNSA. The CDR3 sequence is 14 residues long. CDR3 amino acids: CASSLGGPGNTIYF. In DNA form, the CDR3 reads TGTGCCAGCAGCTTAGGGGGGCCTGGAAACACCATATATTTT.

The V and J genes are TRBV20-1 and TRBJ1-5; unclear D gene. Germline V gene sequence: CDR1 DFQATT, CDR2 SNEGSKA (reference sequence). V was shortened by 0 bases and J by 7 bases, with 13 bases between the two germline ends. CDR3 length: 14 amino acids. CDR3 protein: CSARDLRSGQPQHF. The CDR3 nucleotides are TGCAGTGCTAGAGATCTGAGGAGTGGACAGCCCCAGCATTTT.

The V call is TRBV20-1, the J call TRBJ2-3; 9 positions agree with TRBD2. Germline V lookup: CDR1 DFQATT, CDR2 SNEGSKA (reference sequence). The CDR3 sequence is 15 residues long. V gave up 5 bases and J gave up 2 bases; unmatched junction bases: 8. CDR3 sequence (DNA): TGCAGTGCTTATAGCGGGAGAGGGGACACAGATACGCAGTATTTT. It encodes CSAYSGRGDTDTQYF.

This chain links TRBV6-1 with TRBJ2-7; tentatively, D is TRBD2 (7 bases). The germline V gene has CDR1 MNHNS and CDR2 SASEGT. Trimming removed 8 bases at V and 0 bases at J, with 14 bases between. The CDR3 sequence is 14 residues long. CDR3 protein: CASRGAGVSYEQYF. In DNA, the CDR3 is TGTGCCAGCCGGGGGGCGGGCGTCTCCTACGAGCAGTACTTC.

The gene calls are TRBV20-1 and TRBJ1-5; perhaps TRBD1 as D (6 bases). The CDR3 is 14 amino acids. Germline V gene lookup returns CDR1 DFQATT and CDR2 SNEGSKA (reference sequence). Trimming left V 5 bases short and J 7 bases short, with 18 bases between. CDR3 residues: CSASQVEGVQPQHF. The DNA of the CDR3 is TGCAGTGCTTCCCAGGTGGAGGGGGTGCAGCCCCAGCATTTT.

The V and J genes are TRBV6-1 and TRBJ1-2; D is ambiguous. This CDR3 has 12 amino acids. Trimming removed 8 bases at V and 6 bases at J, with 13 bases between. Germline assignment: CDR1 MNHNS and CDR2 SASEGT. The CDR3 nucleotides are TGTGCCAGCGAAGTTTTGAGGGATGGCTACACCTTC. Translation: CASEVLRDGYTF.

This clonotype has a handful of counts. The chain links TRBV20-1 to TRBJ2-2; TRBD2 is a possible D gene (5 bases). Germline CDR1 reads DFQATT; CDR2 reads SNEGSKA (reference sequence). Deletions cut 1 base from V and 0 bases from J, with 15 bases between. CDR3 length equals 17 residues. The CDR3 region has the DNA TGCAGTGCTAGAGCTCCCCCGTCGGGGACGAACACCGGGGAGCTGTTTTTT. Translating gives CSARAPPSGTNTGELFF.